These 8 T cell receptor beta chains came from one sample sequenced in a study of T cell repertoires in cytomegalovirus infection. MiXCR, applied by TCRdb to the reads, yields one record per CDR3 protein. The table has 50,000 or so distinct CDR3 sequences, approximately 22% seen once. No antigens are known for them. The sequenced sample consisted of PBMCs, sequenced either directly or after in vitro stimulation (not recorded which). These receptors were taken from a human donor in good health (CMV status not recorded). Some clones in this sample may be carry-over from other donors' samples.

The gene calls are TRBV2 and TRBJ1-2; TRBD1 might be the D (6 bases). V lost 4 bases to trimming and J lost 4 bases, with 10 bases between them. Germline V gene lookup returns CDR1 SNHLY and CDR2 FYNNEI. The CDR3 totals 13 residues. The CDR3, as DNA: TGTGCCAGCAGTGGGGACACCCTCTATGGCTACACCTTC. As protein: CASSGDTLYGYTF.

This clonotype was found a few times. CDR3 sequence: CASSFVPGSEAFF. In DNA form, the CDR3 reads TGTGCCAGCAGTTTCGTTCCAGGGTCTGAAGCTTTCTTT. The chain joins TRBV12-3 or TRBV12-4 to TRBJ1-1; D perhaps matches TRBD1 (5 bases). V gave up 3 bases and J gave up 6 bases, with 11 bases separating them. The CDR3 length is 13 residues.

This clonotype was detected ten times or more. The genes are TRBV11-2 and TRBJ2-2; perhaps TRBD1 as D (5 bases). V dropped 2 bases and J dropped 1 base, with 11 bases sitting between them. The germline V gene encodes CDR1 SGHAT and CDR2 FQNNGV. There are 16 residues in the CDR3. The CDR3: CASSLPSRGNTGELFF. The CDR3 DNA sequence: TGTGCCAGCAGCTTACCTTCTAGGGGGAACACCGGGGAGCTGTTTTTT.

This clonotype was seen ten or more times. J is TRBJ1-1 and V is TRBV7-9; D unclear. This CDR3 spans 14 amino acids. The germline V and J ends were trimmed by 5 bases and 5 bases, with 15 bases remaining between them. CDR1 is SEHNR and CDR2 is FQNEAQ in the germline V gene (reference sequence). The CDR3 loop is CASSPVVTNTEAFF. CDR3 sequence (DNA): TGTGCCAGCAGCCCAGTGGTGACAAATACTGAAGCTTTCTTT.

There are many counts of this clonotype. The J gene is TRBJ1-6, the V gene TRBV6-1; possibly TRBD1 for D (5 bases). The CDR3 covers 14 residues. Germline V lookup: CDR1 MNHNS, CDR2 SASEGT. V lost 7 bases, J lost 8 bases, and 15 bases lay in between. The CDR3 is CASTISRVDSPLHF. As DNA, the CDR3 is TGTGCCAGCACTATATCCAGGGTGGATTCACCCCTCCACTTT.

This clonotype has ten or more counts. The V and J genes are TRBV28 and TRBJ1-5; a weak D match, TRBD1 (6 bases). Germline V gene sequence: CDR1 MDHEN, CDR2 SYDVKM. CDR3 length: 17 residues. The V end was cut by 2 bases, the J end by 8 bases, with 22 bases between. DNA for the CDR3: TGTGCCAGCAGTTTAATGAGGACAAGGGGGGGTGTGGAGCCCCAGCATTTT. Translation gives CASSLMRTRGGVEPQHF.

The J gene is TRBJ2-3, the V gene TRBV29-1; the D is unclear. Germline CDR1 and CDR2: SQVTM and ANQGSEA. CDR3 size: 13 residues. V was shortened by 4 bases and J by 2 bases, with 10 bases between the two germline ends. The CDR3 reads CSVGLVTTDTQYF. DNA of the CDR3: TGCAGCGTTGGCTTAGTTACCACAGATACGCAGTATTTT.

The chain joins TRBV6-2 or TRBV6-3 to TRBJ1-1; 8 bases are shared with TRBD1. V dropped 3 bases and J dropped 7; count of bases not matched to a gene: 7. The germline V gene has CDR1 MNHEY and CDR2 SVGEGT. The length of the CDR3 is 14 residues. The CDR3, as DNA: TGTGCCAGCAGTTATTATTTCGGACAGGGTGAAGCTTTCTTT. This translates into CASSYYFGQGEAFF.